This T cell receptor beta chain was captured by sequencing in a study of cytomegalovirus exposure and HLA in healthy donors. Findings and limits, study-wide: TRBV6-2, TRBV6-3 and other indistinguishable V segments were excluded. Follow-up analysis seemed to connect common viral pathogens with several of the most significant clusters identified.

Note on this clone: Its antigen is as yet unknown.

J was trimmed by 1 base and V by 2 bases; bases with no gene match: 5. The CDR3 totals 16 residues. The germline V gene encodes CDR1 MNHNY and CDR2 SVGAGI (reference sequence). The PCR contained 60 Vbeta and 13 Jbeta primers. Assay: immunoSEQ multiplex PCR; the TCRdb copy retains only in-frame clones and omits some. The table lists about 130,000 clones. Sequenced sample: PBMCs. The sequence derives from a woman between 40 and 50 years old in good health and CMV-seropositive. The chain carries TRBV6-6 and TRBJ2-5, with 9 positions matching TRBD2. CDR3 amino acids: CASSYPPSGIQETQYF. The CDR3 DNA reads TGTGCCAGCAGTTACCCGCCTAGCGGGATCCAAGAGACCCAGTACTTC.